These 12 T cell receptor beta chains were all obtained from the same sample, sequenced in a study of T cell responses to AZD1222 COVID-19 vaccine. This table comes from immunoSEQ multiplex PCR, and its TCRdb copy is limited to in-frame clones, with some not included. The sample lists around 80,000 clones, 80% to 90% occurring once. The specimen comprised peripheral blood, sampled 28 days after the second AZD1222 dose. The receptors shown here come from an adult who received the AZD1222 COVID-19 vaccine.

The CDR3 bases are TGTGCCAGCAGGGCCCAGGGAGGCACCCGGCTTCAGTACTTC. Its protein is CASRAQGGTRLQYF. This chain connects TRBV2 to TRBJ2-7; weak D call: TRBD2 (6 bases). The ends were cut back, 6 bases at V and 10 bases at J, with 22 bases in the middle. CDR3 length: 14 amino acids. The germline V gene encodes CDR1 SNHLY and CDR2 FYNNEI.

This chain connects TRBV12-3 or TRBV12-4 to TRBJ2-1; possible D gene TRBD2, 6 bases. This CDR3 has 13 residues. V shed 3 bases and J shed 9 bases, with 12 bases lying between them. CDR3 region: CASSFGGGGEQFF. CDR3 nucleotides: TGTGCCAGCAGTTTCGGGGGTGGCGGTGAGCAGTTCTTC.

This chain connects TRBV7-9 to TRBJ2-1; unclear D gene. The CDR3 spans 12 residues. The ends were cut back, 7 bases at V and 6 bases at J, with 10 bases in the middle. CDR1 SEHNR and CDR2 FQNEAQ come from the germline V gene (reference sequence). The CDR3 loop is CASTGLFNEQFF. CDR3 sequence (DNA): TGTGCCAGCACTGGTCTTTTCAATGAGCAGTTCTTC.

A note on this clone: The germline gene is not matched at one end of the junction; a read error may be the cause. Other DNA sequences in this specimen translate into the identical CDR3. The genes are TRBV19 and TRBJ2-2; tentatively, D is TRBD1 or TRBD2 (5 bases each). Looked up from germline, CDR1 is LNHDA and CDR2 is SQIVND (reference sequence). This CDR3 comprises 15 residues. CDR3 residues: CASTRGNPNTGELFF. The CDR3 region has the DNA TGTGCTAGTACTAGGGGAAATCCGAACACCGGGGAGCTGTTTTTT.

V gene TRBV5-4 combines with J gene TRBJ1-3; perhaps TRBD1 as D (5 bases). Trimming cost V 4 bases and J 0 bases, with 14 bases left between them. This CDR3 comprises 16 residues. Germline loops: CDR1 SGHNT, CDR2 YYREEE (reference sequence). DNA of the CDR3: TGTGCCAGCAGCACCTCGGGGCCTCTCTCTGGAAACACCATATATTTT. Protein product: CASSTSGPLSGNTIYF.

This clone appeared many times. V usage is TRBV6-5 and J usage is TRBJ2-5; weak D call: TRBD2 (5 bases). Germline V gene data show CDR1 as MNHEY and CDR2 as SVGAGI. Trimming shortened V by 8 bases and J by 6 bases, and 16 bases separated the two germline ends. This CDR3 has 13 amino acids. CDR3: CASVAGLGKTQYF. CDR3 sequence (DNA): TGTGCCAGCGTGGCGGGTTTGGGCAAGACCCAGTACTTC.

The chain links TRBV30 to TRBJ1-3, with a tentative D call TRBD1 (6 bases). V was clipped by 1 base and J by 4 bases, with 11 bases between them. There are 14 residues in the CDR3. The germline V gene has CDR1 GTSNPN and CDR2 SVGIG (reference sequence). The CDR3 protein is CAWSEQGSGNTIYF. In nucleotides, the CDR3 is TGTGCCTGGAGTGAACAGGGATCAGGAAACACCATATATTTT. The full variable domain, with the rest looked up from reference TRBV30 and TRBJ1-3, is SQTIHQWPATLVQPVGSPLSLECTVEGTSNPNLYWYRQAAGRGLQLLFYSVGIGQISSEVPQNLSASRPQDRQFILSSKKLLLSDSGFYLCAWSEQGSGNTIYFGEGSWLTVV.

The V gene is TRBV19, the J gene TRBJ2-1; 15 nucleotides align to TRBD2. CDR3 length: 17 amino acids. The ends lost 6 bases at V and 7 bases at J; junction bases unmatched: 10. Germline lookup yields CDR1 LNHDA and CDR2 SQIVND (reference sequence). CDR3 amino acids: CASSMGLAGGGRNEQFF. For the CDR3, the DNA is TGTGCCAGTAGCATGGGACTAGCGGGGGGTGGTAGGAATGAGCAGTTCTTC.

V is TRBV7-8 and J is TRBJ1-2; the D gene is possibly TRBD1 (5 bases). The V end was cut by 5 bases, the J end by 2 bases, with 15 bases between. The CDR3 loop spans 15 amino acids. Germline V lookup: CDR1 SGHVS, CDR2 FQNEAQ. This CDR3 reads CASSTNGPGNYGYTF. As DNA, the CDR3 is TGTGCCAGCAGCACCAACGGGCCAGGGAACTATGGCTACACCTTC.

The gene calls are TRBV6-5 and TRBJ1-3; no reliable D call. Trimming took 2 bases from V and 0 from J, leaving 8 bases between them. CDR3 length: 15 residues. Germline-derived CDR1 and CDR2 are MNHEY and SVGAGI. CDR3 DNA sequence: TGTGCCAGCAGTTACAATGGGGTCTCTGGAAACACCATATATTTT. Its translation: CASSYNGVSGNTIYF.

This chain uses TRBV6-5 with TRBJ1-1; D gene unclear. CDR1 is MNHEY, CDR2 SVGAGI, per germline. Trimming left V 5 bases short and J 3 bases short, with 4 bases between. The CDR3 totals 11 residues. Here the CDR3 DNA reads TGTGCCAGCAGTAGGGACACTGAAGCTTTCTTT. As protein: CASSRDTEAFF.

The rearrangement uses TRBV6-5 and TRBJ1-6; D gene unclear. V was clipped by 2 bases and J by 7 bases, with 6 bases between them. The CDR3 covers 13 residues. Germline loops: CDR1 MNHEY, CDR2 SVGAGI. This CDR3 is CASSYLQNSPLHF. The CDR3 nucleotides read TGTGCCAGCAGTTACCTCCAGAATTCACCCCTCCACTTT.